These 30 T cell receptor beta chains were sequenced from one sample in a study of cytomegalovirus exposure and HLA in healthy donors. Generated by immunoSEQ multiplex PCR, the TCRdb table keeps only in-frame clones and is missing some. Here the sample spans approximately 150,000 clones, roughly nine tenths being singletons. The sequencing sample was made of PBMCs. The origin of the receptors is a woman aged 18 to 35 in good health and CMV-seropositive.

This chain connects TRBV2 to TRBJ2-2; 8 nucleotides agree with TRBD2. This CDR3 is built from 15 residues. Germline V gene sequence: CDR1 SNHLY, CDR2 FYNNEI. Trimming removed 1 base from V and 7 bases from J; junction bases left unmatched: 5. The CDR3 coding sequence is TGTGCCAGCAGTGAAGTGGCGGGAGGCTACGGGGAGCTGTTTTTT. Protein product: CASSEVAGGYGELFF.

V is TRBV30 and J is TRBJ1-5; 11 nucleotides match TRBD1. CDR3 length: 15 residues. Per germline, CDR1 GTSNPN and CDR2 SVGIG (reference sequence). V shed 2 bases, J shed 7 bases, and the junction held 7 bases outside the gene matches. The CDR3 DNA sequence: TGTGCCTGGAGTACCTATGGGACAGGGGGACAGCCCCAGCATTTT. Translated, it gives CAWSTYGTGGQPQHF.

J is TRBJ2-2 and V is TRBV29-1; TRBD1 agrees at 10 bases. The ends lost 4 bases at V and 3 bases at J; junction bases unmatched: 2. Germline loops: CDR1 SQVTM, CDR2 ANQGSEA. This CDR3 has 14 amino acids. Here the CDR3 reads CSVVGQGYTGELFF. As DNA, the CDR3 is TGCAGCGTTGTGGGACAGGGGTACACCGGGGAGCTGTTTTTT.

This clone was seen only a few times. This chain links TRBV30 with TRBJ2-3; 10 bases align to TRBD2. From germline, CDR1 is GTSNPN and CDR2 SVGIG (reference sequence). Trimming removed 5 bases from V and 9 bases from J; junction bases left unmatched: 11. CDR3 length: 14 residues. This chain's CDR3 is CAWAPGLATATQYF. The CDR3 coding sequence is TGTGCCTGGGCCCCGGGACTAGCGACCGCGACGCAGTATTTT.

The rearrangement joins TRBV25-1 to TRBJ2-1; no definite D call. The CDR3 covers 15 residues. The V end lost 6 bases, the J end lost 0 bases, and 12 bases lay between the germline ends. Germline V gives CDR1 MGHDK, CDR2 SYGVNS. The CDR3 sequence is CASRPTFLSYNEQFF. CDR3 DNA: TGTGCCAGCAGACCGACTTTCCTCTCCTACAATGAGCAGTTCTTC.

The V call is TRBV7-8, the J call TRBJ2-5; a weak D match, TRBD2 (5 bases). CDR1 is SGHVS, CDR2 FQNEAQ, per germline. Trimming shortened V by 0 bases and J by 2 bases, and 10 bases separated the two germline ends. The CDR3 length is 15 residues. The CDR3 protein is CASSLAGEGQETQYF. The CDR3 DNA sequence: TGTGCCAGCAGCTTAGCGGGAGAGGGACAAGAGACCCAGTACTTC.

This clone was seen more than once but under ten times. This chain links TRBV7-9 with TRBJ2-7; 10 bases are a match to TRBD1. The CDR3 is 16 residues long. V trimming: 3 bases; J trimming: 0 bases; junction bases outside the gene matches: 5. Per the germline V gene, CDR1 is SEHNR and CDR2 is FQNEAQ (reference sequence). The CDR3 protein is CASSFRDRGNSYEQYF. The CDR3 DNA reads as TGTGCCAGCAGCTTCCGGGACAGGGGAAACTCCTACGAGCAGTACTTC.

This clone was observed a single time. CDR3 sequence reads: CASSAGQGRSNQPQHF. The CDR3 nucleotides are TGTGCCAGCAGCGCCGGACAGGGGAGAAGCAATCAGCCCCAGCATTTT. The rearrangement links TRBV9 to TRBJ1-5; 9 bases are a match to TRBD1. This CDR3 has 16 residues. V lost 3 bases to trimming and J lost 1 base; unmatched junction nucleotides: 5. The germline CDR1 and CDR2 sequences are SGDLS and YYNGEE.

The rearrangement links TRBV7-2 to TRBJ2-7; TRBD2 might be the D (6 bases). Germline V gene sequence: CDR1 SGHTA, CDR2 FQGNSA. Trimming stripped 5 bases from V and 3 bases from J, with 11 bases between. CDR3 size: 13 residues. The CDR3 nucleotides are TGTGCCAGCAGCGTCGGGAGTCTCTACGAGCAGTACTTC. Residues: CASSVGSLYEQYF.

The chain links TRBV5-1 to TRBJ2-5; D perhaps matches TRBD2 (6 bases). This CDR3 comprises 15 residues. Trimming shortened V by 1 base and J by 2 bases, and 12 bases separated the two germline ends. The V gene's germline CDR1 is SGHRS and CDR2 YFSETQ. This CDR3 is CASSLSSGGQETQYF. CDR3 coding DNA: TGCGCCAGCAGCTTGAGCTCCGGGGGACAAGAGACCCAGTACTTC.

The V and J genes are TRBV6-6 and TRBJ2-7; D may be TRBD2 (6 bases). Germline V gene data show CDR1 as MNHNY and CDR2 as SVGAGI (reference sequence). This CDR3 spans 14 amino acids. V was cut by 7 bases and J by 6 bases, with 19 bases left in between. The CDR3 protein is CASTVVGGVGEQYF. CDR3 nucleotides: TGTGCCAGCACCGTCGTCGGGGGTGTAGGCGAGCAGTACTTC.

This chain connects TRBV5-6 to TRBJ1-5; 11 bases match TRBD1. This CDR3 spans 14 amino acids. Per the germline V gene, CDR1 is SGHDT and CDR2 is YYEEEE. J lost 7 bases, V lost 3 bases, and 3 bases had no gene match. The CDR3 DNA reads as TGTGCCAGCAGCTGGGGGACAGGGGGGCAGCCCCAGCATTTT. This gives the protein CASSWGTGGQPQHF. The full variable domain, with the rest looked up from reference TRBV5-6 and TRBJ1-5, is DAGVTQSPTHLIKTRGQQVTLRCSPKSGHDTVSWYQQALGQGPQFIFQYYEEEERQRGNFPDRFSGHQFPNYSSELNVNALLLGDSALYLCASSWGTGGQPQHFGDGTRLSIL.

The chain couples TRBV6-1 to TRBJ2-7; the D gene is possibly TRBD2 (6 bases). The CDR3 covers 11 residues. Looked up from germline, CDR1 is MNHNS and CDR2 is SASEGT. The V end was cut by 11 bases, the J end by 6 bases, with 14 bases between. CDR3 sequence: CAASRESEQYF. The CDR3 DNA reads as TGTGCCGCCAGTCGGGAGAGCGAGCAGTACTTC.

The rearrangement joins TRBV6-1 to TRBJ1-2; 9 bases map to TRBD1. Trimming took 1 base from V and 5 from J; bases not matched to a gene: 5. The germline CDR1 and CDR2 sequences are MNHNS and SASEGT. The CDR3 is 15 amino acids. CDR3 protein: CASSEEWTGVYGYTF. The CDR3 nucleotides read TGTGCCAGCAGTGAAGAGTGGACAGGGGTTTATGGCTACACCTTC.

A single count supports this clone. The chain employs TRBV7-6 and TRBJ1-1; D not resolved. From germline, CDR1 is SGHVS and CDR2 FNYEAQ. V gave up 1 base and J gave up 1 base, with 10 bases separating them. The CDR3 length is 15 residues. For the CDR3, the DNA is TGTGCCAGCAGCTTAGTTGCAGGTTGGAACACTGAAGCTTTCTTT. Translation gives CASSLVAGWNTEAFF.

The chain uses TRBV9 and TRBJ2-2; D is possibly TRBD2 (7 bases). Germline assignment: CDR1 SGDLS and CDR2 YYNGEE. The CDR3 length is 16 residues. Trimming shortened V by 0 bases and J by 3 bases, and 12 bases separated the two germline ends. The CDR3 DNA follows: TGTGCCAGCAGCGTAGTCGGGGGGCAGGACACCGGGGAGCTGTTTTTT. Translated: CASSVVGGQDTGELFF.

The chain employs TRBV4-3 and TRBJ2-3, with 8 positions matching TRBD1. V lost 0 bases and J lost 13; bases outside the gene matches: 6. The CDR3 runs 13 residues. Germline CDR1 reads LGHNA; CDR2 reads YSLEER. In DNA form, the CDR3 reads TGCGCCAGCAGCCAAGAGACCGGGACAGGCAAGTATTTT. Amino acid sequence: CASSQETGTGKYF.

The J gene is TRBJ2-2, the V gene TRBV15; the D gene is possibly TRBD2 (6 bases). Germline CDR1 is LNHNV and CDR2 is YYDKDF (reference sequence). This CDR3 has 13 amino acids. The V and J ends lost 6 bases and 5 bases respectively, with 10 bases between them. The CDR3, as DNA: TGTGCCACCAGAAGCGGGCCAACCGGGGAGCTGTTTTTT. This sequence encodes CATRSGPTGELFF.

The chain employs TRBV6-6 and TRBJ2-1, with D unclear. The CDR3 is made up of 12 amino acids. Per the germline V gene, CDR1 is MNHNY and CDR2 is SVGAGI (reference sequence). V shed 0 bases and J shed 7 bases, with 4 bases lying between them. The CDR3 sequence: CASSYSSNEQFF. In DNA, the CDR3 is TGTGCCAGCAGTTACTCTAGTAATGAGCAGTTCTTC.

V gene TRBV29-1 combines with J gene TRBJ1-4; 7 bases are a match to TRBD1. The germline CDR1 and CDR2 sequences are SQVTM and ANQGSEA. Trimming took 6 bases from V and 6 from J; bases not matched to a gene: 10. There are 14 residues in the CDR3. This chain's CDR3 is CSVARGNGDEKLFF. CDR3 sequence (DNA): TGCAGCGTAGCCAGGGGGAACGGGGATGAAAAACTGTTTTTT. Combining the CDR3 with reference TRBV29-1 and TRBJ1-4 gives the whole variable domain SAVISQKPSRDICQRGTSLTIQCQVDSQVTMMFWYRQQPGQSLTLIATANQGSEATYESGFVIDKFPISRPNLTFSTLTVSNMSPEDSSIYLCSVARGNGDEKLFFGSGTQLSVL.

This rearrangement joins TRBV28 to TRBJ2-7, with D tentatively TRBD2 (6 bases). The V end lost 7 bases, the J end lost 4 bases, and 14 bases lay between the germline ends. Germline CDR1 reads MDHEN; CDR2 reads SYDVKM. This CDR3 has 13 amino acids. The CDR3 DNA reads TGTGCCAGCACCACGACTAGTCTTTACGAGCAGTACTTC. This codes for CASTTTSLYEQYF.

In this sample, this clone turned up once. The rearrangement links TRBV4-2 to TRBJ2-3; 8 bases agree with TRBD1. J lost 3 bases, V lost 2 bases, and 4 bases had no gene match. CDR3 length: 15 residues. Germline CDR1 is LGHNA and CDR2 is YNFKEQ. CDR3: CASSQNGQGTDTQYF. In DNA form, the CDR3 reads TGTGCCAGCAGCCAAAATGGACAGGGAACAGATACGCAGTATTTT.

The chain links TRBV6-4 to TRBJ2-2, with D possibly being TRBD2 (5 bases). Per germline, CDR1 MRHNA and CDR2 SNTAGT. V was shortened by 3 bases and J by 3 bases, with 5 bases between the two germline ends. The CDR3 is 13 amino acids. The CDR3 sequence: CASSEADTGELFF. CDR3 nucleotides: TGTGCCAGCAGTGAAGCGGACACCGGGGAGCTGTTTTTT.

Turning to this clone: Other nucleotide sequences in the sample specify the same CDR3. CDR3 nucleotides: TGTGCCAGCAGCTTAAGGGGAACCGGGGAGCTGTTTTTT. It codes for CASSLRGTGELFF. The chain links TRBV11-3 to TRBJ2-2; the D gene is possibly TRBD1 (5 bases). Germline CDR1 SGHNT, CDR2 YENEEA. The CDR3 length is 13 residues. The V end lost 2 bases, the J end lost 5 bases, and 6 bases lay between the germline ends.

The chain uses TRBV6-5 and TRBJ1-2; 10 bases fit TRBD1. This CDR3 is 16 amino acids long. With V trimmed by 1 base and J by 4 bases, 6 bases remained unmatched. Germline CDR1 and CDR2: MNHEY and SVGAGI. The CDR3 loop reads CASSYLRTGGGYGYTF. In nucleotides, the CDR3 is TGTGCCAGCAGTTACTTAAGGACAGGGGGGGGCTATGGCTACACCTTC.

The V and J genes are TRBV20-1 and TRBJ2-7; D gene uncertain. V lost 2 bases and J 7 bases, leaving 9 bases between the germline ends. The CDR3 covers 11 residues. Germline CDR1 DFQATT, CDR2 SNEGSKA (reference sequence). The DNA for the CDR3 is TGCAGTGCTAGACTTGAGCCGGAGCAGTACTTC. Protein sequence: CSARLEPEQYF.

This chain links TRBV6-5 with TRBJ2-1; 9 nucleotides align to TRBD2. Germline lookup yields CDR1 MNHEY and CDR2 SVGAGI. CDR3 size: 16 residues. Unmatched junction bases numbered 12, after V lost 2 bases and J lost 10 bases. The CDR3 DNA reads as TGTGCCAGCAGTTACACGTATAGCGGGAGTTCGGTCGAGCAGTTCTTC. It translates to CASSYTYSGSSVEQFF.

The rearrangement joins TRBV7-2 to TRBJ2-3; TRBD2 aligns across 14 bases. The ends lost 5 bases at V and 6 bases at J; junction bases unmatched: 7. The CDR3 is 16 amino acids. Germline CDR1 reads SGHTA; CDR2 reads FQGNSA. The CDR3 region has the DNA TGTGCCAGCAGCCGCCTGACTAGCGGGGGGGCGGATACGCAGTATTTT. Translating gives CASSRLTSGGADTQYF.

V gene TRBV6-6 combines with J gene TRBJ2-5; D unresolved. Germline assignment: CDR1 MNHNY and CDR2 SVGAGI (reference sequence). The CDR3 spans 15 residues. Trimming took off 6 bases at V and 5 bases at J, with 19 bases between the two ends. The DNA for the CDR3 is TGTGCCAGCAGCCCCCTTTCAGGTCGTCGGGAGACCCAGTACTTC. Translated: CASSPLSGRRETQYF.

This chain uses TRBV6-6 with TRBJ1-4, with D unclear. CDR1 is MNHNY and CDR2 is SVGAGI in the germline V gene (reference sequence). V was cut by 6 bases and J by 1 base, with 15 bases left in between. The CDR3 covers 16 residues. CDR3 sequence (DNA): TGTGCCAGCAGCCTACGACGGGAACGAACTAATGAAAAACTGTTTTTT. Translation: CASSLRRERTNEKLFF.